This record looks at one TCR beta chain sequence and its context. Germline trimming cut 5 bases from V and 3 bases from J; bases unmatched to any gene: 3. Per the germline V gene, CDR1 is KGHSH and CDR2 is LQKENI. The CDR3 runs 13 residues. This sample was taken from a study of control samples from healthy donors and cancer patients. Generated by immunoSEQ multiplex PCR, the TCRdb table keeps only in-frame clones and is missing some. The table shows fewer than 95,000 clones, with approximately 86% occurring only once. The sequencing input was blood. The genes are TRBV18 and TRBJ1-2; 7 positions agree with TRBD1. The source is a man younger than 45 in good health. CDR3 coding DNA: TGTGCCAGCTCAGTCGACAGGGACTATGGCTACACCTTC. This gives the protein CASSVDRDYGYTF.